These 16 T cell receptor beta chains originate from one sample sequenced in a study of blood T cell repertoires in COVID-19. Assay: immunoSEQ multiplex PCR; the TCRdb copy retains only in-frame clones and omits some. The profile covers 240,000 or so clones, with 88% appearing a single time and around 0.99% taken by the ten largest. Material for sequencing was peripheral blood. The source is a woman aged 40 to 50 who had recovered from COVID-19.

On this clone: Sequence at one end of the junction differs from germline and may be a read error. The J gene is TRBJ2-1, the V gene TRBV14, with 7 bases matching TRBD2. CDR3 length: 13 amino acids. Germline V gives CDR1 SGHDN, CDR2 FVKESK. The CDR3: CASSPRARDGGIF. The CDR3 bases are TGTGCCAGCAGCCCGCGGGCCCGGGACGGGGGGATCTTC.

The chain is built from TRBV18 and TRBJ2-5, with TRBD1 identical over 9 bases. The CDR3 has 16 amino acids. The germline CDR1 and CDR2 sequences are KGHSH and LQKENI. The V gene end was trimmed by 0 bases and the J gene end by 5 bases; junction bases not matched to a gene: 7. CDR3: CASSPPGTGWRETQYF. CDR3 in DNA: TGTGCCAGCTCACCACCCGGGACAGGGTGGAGGGAGACCCAGTACTTC.

The rearrangement uses TRBV11-3 and TRBJ2-1; D may be TRBD1 (6 bases). Germline loops: CDR1 SGHNT, CDR2 YENEEA. The CDR3 sequence is 12 residues long. The V end was cut by 4 bases, the J end by 10 bases, with 11 bases between. The CDR3 nucleotides read TGTGCCAGCAGCTCTAGACAGGCCGAGCAGTTCTTC. This gives the protein CASSSRQAEQFF.

This clone was seen once. The V gene is TRBV15, the J gene TRBJ1-6, with 7 bases identical to TRBD1. The J segment lost 6 bases and the V segment lost 3 bases, leaving 2 bases of the junction unmatched. Germline loops: CDR1 LNHNV, CDR2 YYDKDF (reference sequence). This CDR3 region has 14 residues. In nucleotides, the CDR3 is TGTGCCACCAGCAGGGCAGGGGGTAATTCACCCCTCCACTTT. This encodes CATSRAGGNSPLHF.

This sequence joins TRBV4-2 and TRBJ2-2, with TRBD2 matching 7 bases. Germline assignment: CDR1 LGHNA and CDR2 YNFKEQ. This CDR3 has 13 amino acids. With V trimmed by 4 bases and J by 5 bases, 1 base remained unmatched. CDR3 coding DNA: TGTGCCAGCAGCCGCGGGGGAACCGGGGAGCTGTTTTTT. Its translation is CASSRGGTGELFF.

V and J are TRBV7-9 and TRBJ1-4, with 8 bases identical to TRBD1. The CDR3 runs 14 residues. The trim removed 2 bases at V and 8 bases at J, leaving 4 bases unmatched. The germline gives CDR1 SEHNR, CDR2 FQNEAQ (reference sequence). For the CDR3, the DNA is TGTGCCAGCAGCTTACAGGGGGCAGAGGAAAAACTGTTTTTT. This gives the protein CASSLQGAEEKLFF.

This chain connects TRBV7-8 to TRBJ2-1; 7 bases fit TRBD2. From germline, CDR1 is SGHVS and CDR2 FQNEAQ. This CDR3 is built from 17 residues. V was clipped by 5 bases and J by 1 base; unmatched bases: 11. The CDR3 nucleotides read TGTGCCAGCAGCCCCCGCGGGGGAGCCGGGTCCTACAATGAGCAGTTCTTC. It codes for CASSPRGGAGSYNEQFF.

Only a few counts were recorded for this clone. This chain links TRBV11-3 with TRBJ1-6, with 7 nucleotides matching TRBD1. This CDR3 spans 13 amino acids. V lost 5 bases and J lost 7; bases outside the gene matches: 2. In germline, CDR1 is SGHNT, CDR2 YENEEA. CDR3 loop: CASSPGQNSPLHF. The CDR3 region has the DNA TGTGCCAGCAGCCCGGGACAGAATTCACCCCTCCACTTT.

The gene calls are TRBV7-9 and TRBJ1-2, with D tentatively TRBD1 (6 bases). CDR3 length: 14 residues. The germline V and J ends were trimmed by 0 bases and 8 bases, with 13 bases remaining between them. Germline-derived CDR1 and CDR2 are SEHNR and FQNEAQ (reference sequence). This CDR3 reads CASSLAGAGGGYTF. The CDR3 bases are TGTGCCAGCAGCTTAGCGGGGGCCGGCGGGGGCTACACCTTC.

The chain has TRBV7-3 and TRBJ1-5; D unresolved. The V end lost 5 bases, the J end lost 3 bases, and 14 bases lay between the germline ends. Looked up from germline, CDR1 is SGHTA and CDR2 is FQGTGA. CDR3 length: 15 amino acids. The CDR3, as DNA: TGTGCCAGCAGCCCCTCAGGAGGGTCCAATCAGCCCCAGCATTTT. Translation gives CASSPSGGSNQPQHF.

This clone turned up a few times. The rearrangement joins TRBV18 to TRBJ1-4; 7 bases map to TRBD1. With V trimmed by 5 bases and J by 3 bases, 6 bases remained unmatched. The CDR3 extends over 15 amino acids. Germline CDR1 KGHSH, CDR2 LQKENI. This CDR3 is CASSSRTGANEKLFF. CDR3 coding DNA: TGTGCCAGCTCATCGAGGACAGGTGCTAATGAAAAACTGTTTTTT.

CDR3 sequence: CASSIRGGGSDEQFF. CDR3 nucleotides: TGTGCCAGTAGTATAAGGGGCGGCGGGAGTGATGAGCAGTTCTTC. The chain combines TRBV19 with TRBJ2-1; TRBD2 aligns across 7 bases. The trim removed 2 bases at V and 8 bases at J, leaving 9 bases unmatched. This CDR3 contains 15 residues. In germline, CDR1 is LNHDA, CDR2 SQIVND (reference sequence).

This sequence joins TRBV19 and TRBJ2-7, with a possible D match to TRBD1 (6 bases). V lost 6 bases and J lost 1, with 10 bases in between. CDR3 length: 13 amino acids. CDR1 is LNHDA, CDR2 SQIVND, per germline (reference sequence). The DNA of the CDR3 is TGTGCCAGTAGCCGGACAGCATCCTACGAGCAGTACTTC. It yields the protein CASSRTASYEQYF.

The chain combines TRBV6-6 with TRBJ2-1; 15 nucleotides match TRBD2. Germline V gene sequence: CDR1 MNHNY, CDR2 SVGAGI (reference sequence). The CDR3 covers 20 residues. V lost 6 bases to trimming and J lost 0 bases; unmatched junction nucleotides: 12. Here the CDR3 reads CASSSGSGTSGGSSYNEQFF. Here the CDR3 DNA reads TGTGCCAGCAGCTCAGGATCCGGGACTAGCGGGGGGAGCTCCTACAATGAGCAGTTCTTC.

The chain employs TRBV20-1 and TRBJ1-1, with unresolved D. Per the germline V gene, CDR1 is DFQATT and CDR2 is SNEGSKA (reference sequence). The CDR3 covers 12 residues. V lost 3 bases, J lost 3 bases, and 8 bases lay in between. CDR3 protein: CSASSRDTEAFF. The DNA of the CDR3 is TGCAGTGCTAGTAGCCGAGACACTGAAGCTTTCTTT.

J is TRBJ2-5 and V is TRBV12-3 or TRBV12-4; TRBD2 matches 8 bases. The CDR3 is made up of 13 amino acids. V trimming: 6 bases; J trimming: 7 bases; junction bases outside the gene matches: 7. CDR3 loop: CASSPTLAATQYF. CDR3 bases: TGTGCCAGCAGCCCTACACTAGCGGCGACCCAGTACTTC.